The 19 T cell receptor beta chains below come from one sample, sequenced in a study of blood T cell repertoires in COVID-19. Only in-frame clones appear in the TCRdb table, and some are missing; sequencing was by immunoSEQ multiplex PCR. This table holds some 100,000 clones, roughly 79% found once. Sequencing was done on a sample of peripheral blood. These receptor sequences come from a human donor in a cohort sampled during active COVID-19.

This clone was found once. The chain links TRBV5-1 to TRBJ2-3; 12 nucleotides agree with TRBD2. Germline V CDR1 and CDR2: SGHRS, YFSETQ. This CDR3 contains 20 residues. V lost 3 bases to trimming and J lost 0 bases; unmatched junction nucleotides: 14. The CDR3 DNA sequence: TGCGCCAGCAGCTCGCTAGCGGGAGGGCCCGGGGCCGATAGCACAGATACGCAGTATTTT. Its translation: CASSSLAGGPGADSTDTQYF.

This clone was observed once. The CDR3 sequence is CASISGDITGELFF. The CDR3 DNA reads TGTGCCAGTATTAGTGGGGACATCACCGGGGAGCTGTTTTTT. The rearrangement uses TRBV19 and TRBJ2-2; tentatively, D is TRBD1 (6 bases). The CDR3 length is 14 residues. Germline CDR1 reads LNHDA; CDR2 reads SQIVND (reference sequence). V was trimmed by 7 bases and J by 4 bases, leaving 13 bases between them.

Within the sample, this clone is medium-sized. The genes are TRBV6-5 and TRBJ2-4; tentative D call: TRBD1 (5 bases). Per germline, CDR1 MNHEY and CDR2 SVGAGI. The CDR3 covers 16 residues. V lost 2 bases and J lost 0, with 11 bases in between. The CDR3 is CASSYGPGLAKNIQYF. The CDR3 bases are TGTGCCAGCAGTTACGGTCCAGGGTTAGCCAAAAACATTCAGTACTTC.

CDR3 in amino acids: CASSSYTSVKNTGELFF. The CDR3, as DNA: TGTGCCAGCAGTTCCTATACTAGCGTAAAAAACACCGGGGAGCTGTTTTTT. The chain joins TRBV28 to TRBJ2-2; 7 nucleotides agree with TRBD2. The V gene end was trimmed by 4 bases and the J gene end by 2 bases; junction bases not matched to a gene: 10. Germline lookup yields CDR1 MDHEN and CDR2 SYDVKM. This CDR3 comprises 17 residues. The full variable domain, with the rest looked up from reference TRBV28 and TRBJ2-2, is DVKVTQSSRYLVKRTGEKVFLECVQDMDHENMFWYRQDPGLGLRLIYFSYDVKMKEKGDIPEGYSVSREKKERFSLILESASTNQTSMYLCASSSYTSVKNTGELFFGEGSRLTVL.

The chain links TRBV3-1 (or the pseudogene TRBV3-2) to TRBJ2-1; tentatively, D is TRBD2 (6 bases). Trimming cost V 5 bases and J 5 bases, with 13 bases left between them. The CDR3 extends over 14 amino acids. Germline CDR1 reads LGHDT; CDR2 reads YNNKEL (reference sequence). The CDR3: CASSRRERNNEQFF. The CDR3 DNA is TGTGCCAGCAGCAGGAGGGAGAGAAACAATGAGCAGTTCTTC.

The gene calls are TRBV6-5 and TRBJ1-1; D possibly corresponds to TRBD1 (6 bases). The CDR3 is 12 residues long. Germline assignment: CDR1 MNHEY and CDR2 SVGAGI. Trimming removed 5 bases from V and 11 bases from J, with 15 bases in between. For the CDR3, the DNA is TGTGCCAGCAGTCCATCCAGGGGTCGGGCTTTCTTT. Translation gives CASSPSRGRAFF.

The V and J genes are TRBV28 and TRBJ2-1, with 10 bases fitting TRBD1. V dropped 6 bases and J dropped 8; count of bases not matched to a gene: 10. The CDR3 covers 15 residues. CDR1 is MDHEN and CDR2 is SYDVKM in the germline V gene. CDR3 coding DNA: TGTGCCAGCAGGGCTCCGGGACAGGGGACTTATGAGCAGTTCTTC. This encodes CASRAPGQGTYEQFF.

The CDR3 coding sequence is TGTGCCATCAGCGGGACAGGGAGGGGAGATAGCAATCAGCCCCAGCATTTT. It yields the protein CAISGTGRGDSNQPQHF. The V gene is TRBV10-3, the J gene TRBJ1-5; 9 bases fit TRBD1. V was clipped by 6 bases and J by 0 bases; unmatched bases: 9. CDR3 length equals 17 residues. Germline assignment: CDR1 ENHRY and CDR2 SYGVKD.

The V gene is TRBV6-5, the J gene TRBJ1-5, with TRBD1 matching 7 bases. The CDR3 length is 14 residues. Germline-derived CDR1 and CDR2 are MNHEY and SVGAGI. The V gene end was trimmed by 5 bases and the J gene end by 6 bases; junction bases not matched to a gene: 7. In DNA form, the CDR3 reads TGTGCCAGCAGTACGACAGGGAACGCTCAGCCCCAGCATTTT. This translates into CASSTTGNAQPQHF.

This clone was recorded once. The chain combines TRBV7-3 with TRBJ2-1; 9 bases are shared with TRBD2. This CDR3 is 17 amino acids long. The germline V gene has CDR1 SGHTA and CDR2 FQGTGA. V lost 5 bases, J lost 3 bases, and 11 bases stayed unmatched. CDR3 in DNA: TGTGCCAGCAGCAATTCGTTAGCGGGAGTTGTCTACAATGAGCAGTTCTTC. Its translation: CASSNSLAGVVYNEQFF.

The V gene is TRBV7-9, the J gene TRBJ1-2, with 8 nucleotides matching TRBD1. Germline CDR1 is SEHNR and CDR2 is FQNEAQ (reference sequence). The V segment lost 9 bases and the J segment 8 bases; nucleotides outside the gene matches: 5. This CDR3 comprises 11 residues. The DNA of the CDR3 is TGTGCCAGTGAGACAGGGGACGGCTACACCTTC. This codes for CASETGDGYTF.

The rearrangement links TRBV27 to TRBJ2-7; 7 bases map to TRBD2. The germline CDR1 and CDR2 sequences are MNHEY and SMNVEV (reference sequence). V lost 6 bases to trimming and J lost 6 bases; unmatched junction nucleotides: 14. The CDR3 totals 15 residues. The CDR3 sequence is CASSRRRESSVEQYF. CDR3 bases: TGTGCCAGCAGCCGTCGGCGGGAGTCGTCGGTCGAGCAGTACTTC.

The J gene is TRBJ1-4, the V gene TRBV28, with 10 bases fitting TRBD1. The germline V gene has CDR1 MDHEN and CDR2 SYDVKM. The CDR3 spans 15 residues. J lost 8 bases, V lost 6 bases, and 9 bases had no gene match. CDR3: CASSPPGQGSEKLFF. The CDR3 DNA follows: TGTGCCAGCAGCCCCCCGGGACAGGGGTCGGAAAAACTGTTTTTT.

The V gene is TRBV19, the J gene TRBJ1-2, with 8 bases lining up with TRBD1. CDR1 is LNHDA, CDR2 SQIVND, per germline (reference sequence). J gave up 5 bases and V 3 bases, and 5 bases lay outside the gene matches. This CDR3 comprises 14 residues. In DNA, the CDR3 is TGTGCCAGTAGTATCGCGACAGGGGCATATGGCTACACCTTC. Translated: CASSIATGAYGYTF.

This clone occurred once. This CDR3 reads CATSDLSSAGGDQPQHF. The CDR3 coding sequence is TGTGCCACCAGTGATTTGAGTTCGGCAGGGGGTGATCAGCCCCAGCATTTT. The chain combines TRBV24-1 with TRBJ1-5, with TRBD1 matching 7 bases. The germline V gene encodes CDR1 KGHDR and CDR2 SFDVKD. V dropped 0 bases and J dropped 5; count of bases not matched to a gene: 9. CDR3 length: 17 residues.

The rearrangement links TRBV4-2 to TRBJ2-1; D is possibly TRBD2 (5 bases). Germline CDR1 and CDR2: LGHNA and YNFKEQ. The CDR3 length is 16 residues. Trimming removed 1 base at V and 5 bases at J, with 15 bases between. CDR3 in DNA: TGTGCCAGCAGCCAAGGAGGGAATGCGCGAAACAATGAGCAGTTCTTC. It specifies CASSQGGNARNNEQFF.

The chain employs TRBV6-5 and TRBJ1-1; TRBD1 agrees at 7 bases. The CDR3 runs to 13 residues. CDR1 and CDR2 from the germline V gene are MNHEY and SVGAGI. V trimming: 6 bases; J trimming: 7 bases; junction bases outside the gene matches: 8. The chain's CDR3 is CASRTGQPGEAFF. CDR3 bases: TGTGCCAGCAGGACAGGGCAACCGGGTGAAGCTTTCTTT.

The rearrangement uses TRBV7-9 and TRBJ1-2; D ambiguous. The germline gives CDR1 SEHNR, CDR2 FQNEAQ (reference sequence). Trimming took 2 bases from V and 6 from J, leaving 13 bases between them. The CDR3 is 14 residues long. The CDR3 nucleotides read TGTGCCAGCAGCTTAAACCGAAACTTGGATGGCTACACCTTC. Translated: CASSLNRNLDGYTF. Full variable domain (outside the CDR3, taken from reference TRBV7-9 and TRBJ1-2): DTGVSQNPRHKITKRGQNVTFRCDPISEHNRLYWYRQTLGQGPEFLTYFQNEAQLEKSRLLSDRFSAERPKGSFSTLEIQRTEQGDSAMYLCASSLNRNLDGYTFGSGTRLTVV.

J is TRBJ2-7 and V is TRBV7-9; no firm D call. CDR1 and CDR2 (germline): SEHNR, FQNEAQ (reference sequence). Deletions cut 1 base from V and 0 bases from J, with 7 bases between. The CDR3 is 14 residues long. CDR3 bases: TGTGCCAGCAGCTTAGGGGCAGCCTCCTACGAGCAGTACTTC. As protein: CASSLGAASYEQYF.